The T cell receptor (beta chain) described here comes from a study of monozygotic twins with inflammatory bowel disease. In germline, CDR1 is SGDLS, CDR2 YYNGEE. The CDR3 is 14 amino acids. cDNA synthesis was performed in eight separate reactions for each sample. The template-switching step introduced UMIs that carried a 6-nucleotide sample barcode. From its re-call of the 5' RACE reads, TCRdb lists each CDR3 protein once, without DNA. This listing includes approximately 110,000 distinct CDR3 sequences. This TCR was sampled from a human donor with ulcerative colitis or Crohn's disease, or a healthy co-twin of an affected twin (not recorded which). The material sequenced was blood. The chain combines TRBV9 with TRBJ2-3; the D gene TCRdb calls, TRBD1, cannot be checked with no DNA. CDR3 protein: CASSEGQGADTQYF.